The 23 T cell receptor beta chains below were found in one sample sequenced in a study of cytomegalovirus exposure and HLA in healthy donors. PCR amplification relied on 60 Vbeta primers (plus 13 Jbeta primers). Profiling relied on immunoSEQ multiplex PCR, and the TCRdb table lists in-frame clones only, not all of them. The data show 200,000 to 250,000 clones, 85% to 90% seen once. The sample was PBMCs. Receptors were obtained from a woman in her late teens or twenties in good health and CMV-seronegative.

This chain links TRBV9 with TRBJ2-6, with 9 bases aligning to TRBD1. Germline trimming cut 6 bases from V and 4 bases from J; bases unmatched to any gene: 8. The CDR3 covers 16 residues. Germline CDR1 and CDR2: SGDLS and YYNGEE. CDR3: CASTQGTGLGANVLTF. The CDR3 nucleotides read TGTGCCAGCACCCAAGGGACAGGGCTCGGGGCCAACGTCCTGACTTTC.

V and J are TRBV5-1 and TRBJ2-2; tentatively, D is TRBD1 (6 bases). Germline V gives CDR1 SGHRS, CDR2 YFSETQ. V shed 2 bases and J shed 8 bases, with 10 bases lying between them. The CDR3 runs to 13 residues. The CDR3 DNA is TGCGCCAGCAGCTTTGACAGGCAGGGGGAGCTGTTTTTT. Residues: CASSFDRQGELFF.

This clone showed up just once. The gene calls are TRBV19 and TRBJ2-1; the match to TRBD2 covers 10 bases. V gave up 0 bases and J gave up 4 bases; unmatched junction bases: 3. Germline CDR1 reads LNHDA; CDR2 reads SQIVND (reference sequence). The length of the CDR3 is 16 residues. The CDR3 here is CASSIDLSGGYNEQFF. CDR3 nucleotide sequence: TGTGCCAGTAGTATAGATCTTAGCGGGGGGTACAATGAGCAGTTCTTC.

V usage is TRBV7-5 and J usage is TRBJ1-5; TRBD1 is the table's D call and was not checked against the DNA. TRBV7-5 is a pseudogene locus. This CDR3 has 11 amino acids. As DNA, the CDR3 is TGTTATGCAGGGGGTGGTCAGCCCCAGCATTTT. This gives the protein CYAGGGQPQHF.

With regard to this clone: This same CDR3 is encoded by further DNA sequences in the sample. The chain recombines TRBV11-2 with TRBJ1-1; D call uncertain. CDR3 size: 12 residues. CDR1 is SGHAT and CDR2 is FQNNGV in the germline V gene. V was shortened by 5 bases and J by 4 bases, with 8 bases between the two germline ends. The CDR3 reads CASSRGGTEAFF. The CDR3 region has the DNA TGTGCCAGCAGCCGAGGAGGCACTGAAGCTTTCTTT. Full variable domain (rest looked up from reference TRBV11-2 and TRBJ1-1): EAGVAQSPRYKIIEKRQSVAFWCNPISGHATLYWYQQILGQGPKLLIQFQNNGVVDDSQLPKDRFSAERLKGVDSTLKIQPAKLEDSAVYLCASSRGGTEAFFGQGTRLTVV.

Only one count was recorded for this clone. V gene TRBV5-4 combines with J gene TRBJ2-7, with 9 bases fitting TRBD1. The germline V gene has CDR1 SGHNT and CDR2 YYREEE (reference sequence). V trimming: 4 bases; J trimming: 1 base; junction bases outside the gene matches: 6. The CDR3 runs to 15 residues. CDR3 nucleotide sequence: TGTGCCAGCAGCGGGGGACAGGGTAGGTCCTACGAGCAGTACTTC. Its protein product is CASSGGQGRSYEQYF.

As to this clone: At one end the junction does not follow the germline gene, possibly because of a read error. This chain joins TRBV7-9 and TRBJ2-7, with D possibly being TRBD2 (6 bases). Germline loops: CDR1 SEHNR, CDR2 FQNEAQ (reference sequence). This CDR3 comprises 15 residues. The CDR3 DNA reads TGTTCCAGCAGCTTAGAGTCTAGCGTCTCCTACGAGCAGTACTTC. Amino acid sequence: CSSSLESSVSYEQYF.

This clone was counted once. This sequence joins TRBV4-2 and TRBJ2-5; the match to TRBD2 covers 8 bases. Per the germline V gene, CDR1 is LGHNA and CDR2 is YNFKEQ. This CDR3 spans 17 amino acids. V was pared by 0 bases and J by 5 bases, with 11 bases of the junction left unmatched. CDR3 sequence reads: CASSQDGVRLAGETQYF. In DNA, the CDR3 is TGTGCCAGCAGCCAAGATGGGGTCAGGCTAGCGGGTGAGACCCAGTACTTC.

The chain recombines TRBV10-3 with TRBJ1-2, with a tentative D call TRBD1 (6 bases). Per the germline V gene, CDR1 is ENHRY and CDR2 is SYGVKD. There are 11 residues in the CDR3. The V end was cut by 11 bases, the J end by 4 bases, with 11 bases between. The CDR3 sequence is CAAGVPYGYTF. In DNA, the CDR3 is TGTGCCGCAGGGGTTCCCTATGGCTACACCTTC.

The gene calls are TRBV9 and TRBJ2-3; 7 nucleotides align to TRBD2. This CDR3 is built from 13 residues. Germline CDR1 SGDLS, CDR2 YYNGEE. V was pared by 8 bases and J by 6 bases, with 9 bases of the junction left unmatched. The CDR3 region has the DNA TGTGCCAGTCGGGGGGACTCCTACGATACGCAGTATTTT. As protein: CASRGDSYDTQYF.

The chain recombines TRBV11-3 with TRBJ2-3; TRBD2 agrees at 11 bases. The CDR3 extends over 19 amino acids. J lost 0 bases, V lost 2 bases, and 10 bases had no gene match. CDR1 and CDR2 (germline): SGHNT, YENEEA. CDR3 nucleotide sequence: TGTGCCAGCAGCTTAAATAGGGTACTAGCGGGAGTCAGCACAGATACGCAGTATTTT. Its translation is CASSLNRVLAGVSTDTQYF.

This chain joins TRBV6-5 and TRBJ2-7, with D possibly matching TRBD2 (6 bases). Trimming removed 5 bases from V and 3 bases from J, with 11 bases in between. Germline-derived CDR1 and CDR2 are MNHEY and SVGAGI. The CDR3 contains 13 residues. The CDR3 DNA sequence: TGTGCCAGCAGTAGGGCTAGCGACTACGAGCAGTACTTC. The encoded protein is CASSRASDYEQYF.

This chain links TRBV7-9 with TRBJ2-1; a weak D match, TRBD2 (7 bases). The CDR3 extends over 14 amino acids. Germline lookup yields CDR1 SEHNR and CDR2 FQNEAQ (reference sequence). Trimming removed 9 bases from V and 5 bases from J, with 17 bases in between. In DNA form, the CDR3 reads TGTGCCAGTACAGGGCGGGGGATTAACAATGAGCAGTTCTTC. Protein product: CASTGRGINNEQFF.

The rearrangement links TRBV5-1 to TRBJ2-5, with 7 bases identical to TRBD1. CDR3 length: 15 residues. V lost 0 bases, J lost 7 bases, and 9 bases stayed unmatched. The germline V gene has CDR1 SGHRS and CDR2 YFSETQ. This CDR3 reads CASSLEGRGTGTQYF. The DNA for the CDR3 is TGCGCCAGCAGCTTGGAAGGCAGGGGGACGGGGACCCAGTACTTC.

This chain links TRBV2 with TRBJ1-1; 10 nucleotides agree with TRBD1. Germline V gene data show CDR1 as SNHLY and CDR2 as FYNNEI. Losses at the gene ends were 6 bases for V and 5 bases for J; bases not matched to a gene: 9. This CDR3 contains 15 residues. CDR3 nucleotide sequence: TGTGCCAGCAGCCGAGAAGGGACAGGGGATACTGAAGCTTTCTTT. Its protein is CASSREGTGDTEAFF.

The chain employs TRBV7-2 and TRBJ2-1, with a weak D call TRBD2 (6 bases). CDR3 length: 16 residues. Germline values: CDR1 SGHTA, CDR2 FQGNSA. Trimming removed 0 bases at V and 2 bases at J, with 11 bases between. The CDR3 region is CASSLAWDWTYNEQFF. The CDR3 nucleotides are TGTGCCAGCAGCTTAGCGTGGGACTGGACCTACAATGAGCAGTTCTTC.

The CDR3 protein is CASSTGTAYQETQYF. The CDR3 DNA sequence: TGTGCCAGCAGTACCGGGACAGCGTACCAAGAGACCCAGTACTTC. The chain recombines TRBV6-5 with TRBJ2-5; TRBD1 agrees at 7 bases. V lost 5 bases and J lost 0; bases outside the gene matches: 6. The CDR3 length is 15 residues. Per germline, CDR1 MNHEY and CDR2 SVGAGI.

The CDR3 spells CASSYSRVATEAFF. CDR3 DNA sequence: TGTGCCAGCAGTTACTCGAGGGTGGCCACTGAAGCTTTCTTT. V is TRBV6-5 and J is TRBJ1-1, with D unclear. The V end was cut by 0 bases, the J end by 4 bases, with 9 bases between. The CDR3 is 14 residues long. From germline, CDR1 is MNHEY and CDR2 SVGAGI.

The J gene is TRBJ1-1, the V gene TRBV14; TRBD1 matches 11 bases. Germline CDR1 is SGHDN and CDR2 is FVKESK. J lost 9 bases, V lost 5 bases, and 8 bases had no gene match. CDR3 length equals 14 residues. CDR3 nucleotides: TGTGCCAGCAGCTTCACCGGGACAGGGGGAAAAGCTTTCTTT. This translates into CASSFTGTGGKAFF.

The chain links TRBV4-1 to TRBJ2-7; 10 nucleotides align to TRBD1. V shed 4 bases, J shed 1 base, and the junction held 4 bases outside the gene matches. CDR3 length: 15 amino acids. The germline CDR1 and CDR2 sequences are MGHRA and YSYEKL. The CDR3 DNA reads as TGCGCCAGCAGCCGGCCGGGACAGGGGTCCTACGAGCAGTACTTC. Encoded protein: CASSRPGQGSYEQYF.

CDR3 loop: CASRPRDSSWSGANVLTF. CDR3 nucleotides: TGTGCCAGCAGGCCCCGGGACAGTTCCTGGTCCGGGGCCAACGTCCTGACTTTC. J is TRBJ2-6 and V is TRBV5-6; TRBD1 aligns across 7 bases. The CDR3 is 18 residues long. Trimming took 5 bases from V and 4 from J; bases not matched to a gene: 15. Germline V gene sequence: CDR1 SGHDT, CDR2 YYEEEE.

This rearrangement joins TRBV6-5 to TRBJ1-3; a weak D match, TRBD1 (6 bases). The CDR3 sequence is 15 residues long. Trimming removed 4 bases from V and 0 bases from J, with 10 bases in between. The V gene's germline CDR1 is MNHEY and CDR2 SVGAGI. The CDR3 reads CASSFDRFSGNTIYF. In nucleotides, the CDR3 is TGTGCCAGCAGTTTTGACAGGTTCTCTGGAAACACCATATATTTT.

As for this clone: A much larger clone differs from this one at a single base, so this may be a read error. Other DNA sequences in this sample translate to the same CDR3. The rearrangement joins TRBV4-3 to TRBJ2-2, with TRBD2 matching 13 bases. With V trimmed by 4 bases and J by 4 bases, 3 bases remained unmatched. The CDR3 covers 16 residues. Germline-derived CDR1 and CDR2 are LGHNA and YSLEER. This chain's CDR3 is CASSPGLAGPTGELFF. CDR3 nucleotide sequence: TGCGCCAGCAGCCCGGGACTAGCGGGACCCACCGGGGAGCTGTTTTTT.